The 31 T cell receptor beta chains reported below all come from one sample, sequenced in a study of blood T cell repertoires in COVID-19. Method: immunoSEQ multiplex PCR; TCRdb's copy keeps in-frame clones and lacks some. The table records hundreds of thousands of clones, roughly 91% of them present only once. Sequences were obtained from peripheral blood. These receptors were taken from a young woman with COVID-19, enrolled during active disease.

V is TRBV7-9 and J is TRBJ2-7; TRBD1 agrees at 8 bases. The germline V gene has CDR1 SEHNR and CDR2 FQNEAQ (reference sequence). The CDR3 runs to 15 residues. Losses at the gene ends were 4 bases for V and 5 bases for J; bases not matched to a gene: 10. The CDR3 region has the DNA TGTGCCAGCAGCTCAATTTCGGACAGGGAGAACGAGCAGTACTTC. Translated, it gives CASSSISDRENEQYF. Together with reference TRBV7-9 and TRBJ2-7, the CDR3 gives the full variable domain: DTGVSQNPRHKITKRGQNVTFRCDPISEHNRLYWYRQTLGQGPEFLTYFQNEAQLEKSRLLSDRFSAERPKGSFSTLEIQRTEQGDSAMYLCASSSISDRENEQYFGPGTRLTVT.

The chain recombines TRBV11-2 with TRBJ1-4; 7 bases match TRBD1. The CDR3 consists of 15 residues. Looked up from germline, CDR1 is SGHAT and CDR2 is FQNNGV. The trim removed 1 base at V and 5 bases at J, leaving 4 bases unmatched. The CDR3 region is CASSLGQGVNEKLFF. CDR3 bases: TGTGCCAGCAGCTTAGGGCAGGGGGTCAATGAAAAACTGTTTTTT.

This chain uses TRBV27 with TRBJ2-3; 8 bases line up with TRBD1. Germline trimming cut 6 bases from V and 2 bases from J; bases unmatched to any gene: 4. CDR1 and CDR2 from the germline V gene are MNHEY and SMNVEV (reference sequence). The CDR3 totals 14 residues. The DNA for the CDR3 is TGTGCCAGCAGGACAGGGGCCTTCACAGATACGCAGTATTTT. Its translation: CASRTGAFTDTQYF.

The chain joins TRBV18 to TRBJ1-5; 11 bases are shared with TRBD1. The CDR3 is 16 amino acids. V gave up 3 bases and J gave up 11 bases; unmatched junction bases: 12. Looked up from germline, CDR1 is KGHSH and CDR2 is LQKENI. The CDR3 is CASSPGLDRGLRAQHF. In nucleotides, the CDR3 is TGTGCCAGCTCACCGGGTTTGGACAGGGGGCTAAGAGCCCAGCATTTT.

The rearrangement uses TRBV2 and TRBJ2-5; D possibly corresponds to TRBD1 (6 bases). CDR1 is SNHLY, CDR2 FYNNEI, per germline. Trimming shortened V by 3 bases and J by 5 bases, and 10 bases separated the two germline ends. The length of the CDR3 is 13 residues. The CDR3 loop is CASSDRGMETQYF. DNA of the CDR3: TGTGCCAGCAGTGACAGGGGTATGGAGACCCAGTACTTC.

This clone has a single count. The chain recombines TRBV15 with TRBJ1-2; D not certain. Looked up from germline, CDR1 is LNHNV and CDR2 is YYDKDF (reference sequence). The CDR3 covers 13 residues. V lost 1 base to trimming and J lost 2 bases, with 5 bases between them. This CDR3 is CATSRGGNYGYTF. CDR3 nucleotide sequence: TGTGCCACCAGCAGAGGAGGGAACTATGGCTACACCTTC.

The chain uses TRBV5-1 and TRBJ2-7; D possibly corresponds to TRBD1 (6 bases). Per germline, CDR1 SGHRS and CDR2 YFSETQ. V was cut by 0 bases and J by 3 bases, with 10 bases left in between. This CDR3 comprises 14 residues. CDR3 DNA: TGCGCCAGCAGCTTGGACAGGGCCCTCTACGAGCAGTACTTC. This encodes CASSLDRALYEQYF.

The V and J genes are TRBV18 and TRBJ2-1, with 11 bases lining up with TRBD2. Trimming at V came to 6 bases and at J to 4 bases, leaving 8 bases not matched to a gene. CDR3 length: 16 amino acids. The germline V gene has CDR1 KGHSH and CDR2 LQKENI. CDR3 in amino acids: CASSRRGLAAYNEQFF. The CDR3, as DNA: TGTGCCAGCTCCAGGAGGGGACTAGCGGCTTACAATGAGCAGTTCTTC.

This clone was detected only a few times. The CDR3 spells CASSYATGTRDGYTF. The CDR3 DNA is TGTGCCAGCAGTTATGCAACAGGGACAAGGGATGGCTACACCTTC. The V call is TRBV6-6, the J call TRBJ1-2; possibly TRBD1 for D (6 bases). Germline CDR1 MNHNY, CDR2 SVGAGI (reference sequence). This CDR3 comprises 15 residues. Trimming took 3 bases from V and 6 from J, leaving 17 bases between them.

This sequence joins TRBV4-2 and TRBJ2-7; 9 bases agree with TRBD2. Per germline, CDR1 LGHNA and CDR2 YNFKEQ. This CDR3 contains 15 residues. Trimming removed 1 base from V and 4 bases from J; junction bases left unmatched: 5. The CDR3 DNA reads TGTGCCAGCAGCCAAGTAGGCGGGGGGGCGTACGAGCAGTACTTC. It yields the protein CASSQVGGGAYEQYF.

J is TRBJ1-2 and V is TRBV5-5; 9 bases are a match to TRBD1. CDR1 is SGHKS, CDR2 YYEKEE, per germline (reference sequence). V dropped 7 bases and J dropped 7; count of bases not matched to a gene: 8. The CDR3 sequence is 13 residues long. CDR3: CASGLGQGLGYTF. The CDR3 bases are TGTGCCAGCGGCCTTGGACAGGGGCTTGGCTACACCTTC.

The chain carries TRBV5-8 and TRBJ2-3; 13 nucleotides line up with TRBD2. This CDR3 is built from 17 residues. V shed 5 bases, J shed 5 bases, and the junction held 11 bases outside the gene matches. CDR1 is SGHTS, CDR2 YDEGEE, per germline. The DNA of the CDR3 is TGTGCCAGCAGTTTTGGACTAGCGGGGGTGAATGGAGATACGCAGTATTTT. This translates into CASSFGLAGVNGDTQYF.

This clone was found a few times. The chain combines TRBV5-1 with TRBJ2-1, with a weak D call TRBD2 (6 bases). Trimming removed 1 base at V and 5 bases at J, with 13 bases between. The CDR3 has 15 residues. The germline CDR1 and CDR2 sequences are SGHRS and YFSETQ. DNA for the CDR3: TGCGCCAGCAGCTTGTTGGCGGGAAAAAACAATGAGCAGTTCTTC. As protein: CASSLLAGKNNEQFF.

This chain joins TRBV28 and TRBJ2-1; the D is unclear. The CDR3 runs to 12 residues. Looked up from germline, CDR1 is MDHEN and CDR2 is SYDVKM. V was clipped by 2 bases and J by 10 bases, with 9 bases between them. Written as DNA, the CDR3 is TGTGCCAGCAGTTTACGATGGCTGGAGCAGTTCTTC. It encodes CASSLRWLEQFF.

The chain carries TRBV6-5 and TRBJ1-1; D perhaps matches TRBD1 (5 bases). This CDR3 contains 15 residues. Germline V gene lookup returns CDR1 MNHEY and CDR2 SVGAGI. The V end lost 4 bases, the J end lost 1 base, and 13 bases lay between the germline ends. Written as DNA, the CDR3 is TGTGCCAGCAGTTTAGGGGTTACGGGGAACACTGAAGCTTTCTTT. It encodes CASSLGVTGNTEAFF.

V usage is TRBV19 and J usage is TRBJ2-7, with TRBD2 identical over 9 bases. V shed 3 bases, J shed 6 bases, and the junction held 6 bases outside the gene matches. Germline assignment: CDR1 LNHDA and CDR2 SQIVND (reference sequence). The CDR3 is 14 amino acids. CDR3 in DNA: TGTGCCAGTAGTATTGCGGGGGGGGCCGTCGAGCAGTACTTC. Translation gives CASSIAGGAVEQYF.

The CDR3 spells CASRIREREKLFF. In nucleotides, the CDR3 is TGTGCCAGCAGGATCCGGGAACGTGAAAAACTGTTTTTT. V usage is TRBV12-3 or TRBV12-4 and J usage is TRBJ1-4, with D unclear. The length of the CDR3 is 13 residues. V lost 6 bases to trimming and J lost 7 bases, with 12 bases between them.

This chain links TRBV6-1 with TRBJ2-7, with 12 bases that match TRBD2. V lost 2 bases and J lost 6; bases outside the gene matches: 5. The germline V gene encodes CDR1 MNHNS and CDR2 SASEGT. The CDR3 sequence is 15 residues long. CDR3 sequence (DNA): TGTGCCAGCAGTGAACTAGCGGGGGGGCCGGGCGAGCAGTACTTC. It specifies CASSELAGGPGEQYF.

The chain couples TRBV6-4 to TRBJ1-3, with D perhaps TRBD1 (5 bases). Germline CDR1 and CDR2: MRHNA and SNTAGT. This CDR3 comprises 15 residues. Between the trimmed V and J ends, which lost 6 bases and 4 bases, there was a span of 16 bases. The CDR3 DNA follows: TGTGCCAGCAGCGCAAACAGGAACCCCGGAAACACCATATATTTT. Its translation: CASSANRNPGNTIYF.

CDR3 DNA: TGTGCCAGCAGCGGACAGGTCGACTCTGGAAACACCATATATTTT. It translates to CASSGQVDSGNTIYF. The chain employs TRBV11-2 and TRBJ1-3; 7 nucleotides align to TRBD1. Per the germline V gene, CDR1 is SGHAT and CDR2 is FQNNGV. After removal of 5 bases from V and 0 bases from J, the junction contained 4 bases not matched to a gene. The CDR3 covers 15 residues.

The rearrangement links TRBV15 to TRBJ2-7, with 8 bases fitting TRBD1. The CDR3 extends over 16 amino acids. Trimming removed 5 bases from V and 2 bases from J; junction bases left unmatched: 11. Germline CDR1 is LNHNV and CDR2 is YYDKDF (reference sequence). This chain's CDR3 is CATSGDRYPDPYEQYF. DNA of the CDR3: TGTGCCACCAGCGGGGACAGGTATCCAGATCCCTACGAGCAGTACTTC.

The V gene is TRBV6-5, the J gene TRBJ2-5; 7 nucleotides line up with TRBD2. The germline V gene has CDR1 MNHEY and CDR2 SVGAGI. The CDR3 sequence is 14 residues long. V was clipped by 6 bases and J by 7 bases; unmatched bases: 11. The CDR3 here is CASRRLAEGGTQYF. CDR3 sequence (DNA): TGTGCCAGCAGGAGACTAGCAGAGGGTGGGACCCAGTACTTC.

This chain connects TRBV5-1 to TRBJ1-1, with TRBD1 identical over 8 bases. In germline, CDR1 is SGHRS, CDR2 YFSETQ. The CDR3 consists of 14 residues. V dropped 4 bases and J dropped 4; count of bases not matched to a gene: 6. Here the CDR3 DNA reads TGCGCCAGCAGCCTCACAGGGGGTGGCACTGAAGCTTTCTTT. The encoded protein is CASSLTGGGTEAFF.

J is TRBJ2-5 and V is TRBV7-9; 9 positions agree with TRBD2. This CDR3 comprises 16 residues. V was clipped by 2 bases and J by 0 bases; unmatched bases: 4. Germline values: CDR1 SEHNR, CDR2 FQNEAQ (reference sequence). The CDR3 DNA reads as TGTGCCAGCAGCTTATCGGCGGGGGGGTACCAAGAGACCCAGTACTTC. This codes for CASSLSAGGYQETQYF. Full variable domain (outside the CDR3, taken from reference TRBV7-9 and TRBJ2-5): DTGVSQNPRHKITKRGQNVTFRCDPISEHNRLYWYRQTLGQGPEFLTYFQNEAQLEKSRLLSDRFSAERPKGSFSTLEIQRTEQGDSAMYLCASSLSAGGYQETQYFGPGTRLLVL.

The chain employs TRBV4-1 and TRBJ2-7, with 7 bases aligning to TRBD1. This CDR3 spans 13 amino acids. Looked up from germline, CDR1 is MGHRA and CDR2 is YSYEKL. V lost 6 bases to trimming and J lost 5 bases; unmatched junction nucleotides: 7. The CDR3 DNA reads TGCGCCAGCAGGAGGACAGGAGGCCACGAGCAGTACTTC. Translating it yields CASRRTGGHEQYF.

The chain carries TRBV5-6 and TRBJ1-1, with 7 bases lining up with TRBD1. The V gene's germline CDR1 is SGHDT and CDR2 YYEEEE. CDR3 length: 14 residues. With 3 bases clipped from V and 3 bases from J, the junction kept 5 bases outside the gene matches. The CDR3: CASSSQGWYTEAFF. The DNA of the CDR3 is TGTGCCAGCAGCTCACAGGGGTGGTACACTGAAGCTTTCTTT.

This chain joins TRBV5-1 and TRBJ2-3, with 8 positions matching TRBD2. The CDR3 sequence is 15 residues long. V shed 4 bases and J 0 bases; nucleotides not matched to a gene: 4. Germline V gives CDR1 SGHRS, CDR2 YFSETQ. CDR3: CASSKRGLSTDTQYF. CDR3 nucleotides: TGCGCCAGCAGCAAGCGGGGGCTTAGCACAGATACGCAGTATTTT.

The V call is TRBV18, the J call TRBJ1-2; D uncertain. This CDR3 is 14 amino acids long. Deletions cut 10 bases from V and 6 bases from J, with 21 bases between. Germline V gene lookup returns CDR1 KGHSH and CDR2 LQKENI. The CDR3 sequence is CATSIDSEGDGYTF. The CDR3 bases are TGTGCCACCAGTATCGACTCGGAAGGCGATGGCTACACCTTC. Variable domain in full (rest from reference TRBV18 and TRBJ1-2): NAGVMQNPRHLVRRRGQEARLRCSPMKGHSHVYWYRQLPEEGLKFMVYLQKENIIDESGMPKERFSAEFPKEGPSILRIQQVVRGDSAAYFCATSIDSEGDGYTFGSGTRLTVV.

V is TRBV2 and J is TRBJ2-7; TRBD1 is a possible D gene (6 bases). Germline V gives CDR1 SNHLY, CDR2 FYNNEI. With 6 bases removed from V and 0 bases from J, the gap between germline ends came to 12 bases. This CDR3 region has 14 residues. CDR3 sequence reads: CASRKTGSSYEQYF. In DNA, the CDR3 is TGTGCCAGCAGGAAAACAGGGAGCTCCTACGAGCAGTACTTC. The variable domain in full, completed from reference TRBV2 and TRBJ2-7, reads EPEVTQTPSHQVTQMGQEVILRCVPISNHLYFYWYRQILGQKVEFLVSFYNNEISEKSEIFDDQFSVERPDGSNFTLKIRSTKLEDSAMYFCASRKTGSSYEQYFGPGTRLTVT.

This chain links TRBV11-2 with TRBJ1-5; D unclear. Deletions cut 6 bases from V and 0 bases from J, with 24 bases between. Germline V gene data show CDR1 as SGHAT and CDR2 as FQNNGV. This CDR3 contains 19 residues. The CDR3 loop is CASRSIPAEVPDSNQPQHF. The CDR3 DNA follows: TGTGCCAGCAGATCGATTCCGGCCGAGGTGCCTGATAGCAATCAGCCCCAGCATTTT.

The chain recombines TRBV5-1 with TRBJ1-2, with D maybe TRBD1 (5 bases). The CDR3 extends over 14 amino acids. With 2 bases removed from V and 3 bases from J, the gap between germline ends came to 11 bases. Germline CDR1 is SGHRS and CDR2 is YFSETQ. The CDR3 spells CASSFYGGDYGYTF. The CDR3 DNA reads as TGCGCCAGCAGCTTTTACGGGGGGGACTATGGCTACACCTTC.